The clone carrying this T cell receptor (beta chain) came up a few times. Its cognate antigen is unknown. Time point indicated: persistent/refractory GD, antithyroid drugs over 5 years with positive TRAb. PBMC-extracted RNA yielded the TCR library. The patients included were those that came from an endocrinology department in Xi'an, China. The sample comes from a study of regulatory T cells in long-lasting Graves disease. For the study at large: The definition of persistent Graves' disease was over 5 years of antithyroid drugs with positive TSH receptor antibodies. Study conclusions and caveats: Persistent cases favored TRBV28, TRBJ1-2 and TRBJ2-5.

Arm-PCR of CDR3 regions and iRepertoire HTBI primers were used to build TCR beta libraries. TCRdb reprocessed the multiplex PCR reads with MiXCR, giving one entry per CDR3 protein. Of fewer than 400,000 distinct CDR3 sequences in the sample, less than 25% were seen once. CDR1 and CDR2 (germline): SGHTA, FQGNSA. Trimming pared 1 base from V and 2 bases from J, leaving 10 bases between. This CDR3 contains 15 residues. The chain employs TRBV7-2 and TRBJ2-3; no definite D call. The sequence derives from a female donor with Graves disease. The source material was peripheral blood mononuclear cells (PBMCs), sampled when the disease was refractory, from a patient treated with antithyroid drugs. The CDR3 reads CASSLDGGPTDTQYF. DNA for the CDR3: TGTGCCAGCAGCTTAGATGGTGGACCCACAGATACGCAGTATTTT.